This TCR beta chain is from a study of low-dose radiotherapy and immunotherapy resistance in tumors. For the study at large: The study delivered 0.5 Gy per fraction every 2 weeks to Cohort 1, totaling 6.5 Gy.

This clonotype was seen repeatedly, ten times or more. With a constant-region primer and a V-primer adapter, TCRs were subjected to roughly 18 PCR cycles of amplification. TCRdb re-analysed the reads in MiXCR, keeping a single row per CDR3 protein. The sample includes roughly 52,000 distinct CDR3 sequences, around a third of them seen just once. Time point: after trial treatment. Specified treatment: LDRT plus nivolumab, ipilimumab, low-dose cyclophosphamide and aspirin (RACIN trial). This CDR3 comprises 13 residues. The V gene lost 10 bases and the J gene lost 1 base, with 11 bases spanning the gap. The germline gives CDR1 LNHDA, CDR2 SQIVND (reference sequence).

This chain connects TRBV19 to TRBJ2-4; possible D gene TRBD2, 6 bases. This TCR was recovered from a male donor with rectosigmoid adenocarcinoma. Sequenced material: PBMCs, taken after low-dose radiotherapy plus immunotherapy. CDR3 residues: CATARGAKNIQYF. The CDR3 DNA follows: TGTGCCACCGCCCGGGGGGCCAAAAACATTCAGTACTTC.